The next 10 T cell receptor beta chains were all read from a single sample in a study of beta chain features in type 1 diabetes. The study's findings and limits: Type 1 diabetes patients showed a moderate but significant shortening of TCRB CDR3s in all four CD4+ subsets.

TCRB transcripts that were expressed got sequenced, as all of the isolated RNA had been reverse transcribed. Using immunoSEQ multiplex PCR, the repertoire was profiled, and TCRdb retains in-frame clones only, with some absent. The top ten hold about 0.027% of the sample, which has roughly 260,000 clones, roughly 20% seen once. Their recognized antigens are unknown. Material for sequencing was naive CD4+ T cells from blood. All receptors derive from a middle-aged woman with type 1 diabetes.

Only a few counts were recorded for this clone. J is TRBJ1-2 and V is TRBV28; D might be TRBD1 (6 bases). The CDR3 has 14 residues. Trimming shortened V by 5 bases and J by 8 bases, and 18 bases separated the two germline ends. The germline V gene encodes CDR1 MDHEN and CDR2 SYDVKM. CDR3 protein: CASSPSDRPGGYTF. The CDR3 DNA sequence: TGTGCCAGCAGTCCCTCAGACAGGCCCGGGGGCTACACCTTC.

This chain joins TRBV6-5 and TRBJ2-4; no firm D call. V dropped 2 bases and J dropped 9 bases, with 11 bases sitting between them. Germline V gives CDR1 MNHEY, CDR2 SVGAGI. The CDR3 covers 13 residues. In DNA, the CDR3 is TGTGCCAGCAGTTACGAGCCCTCGGGCATTCAGTACTTC. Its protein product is CASSYEPSGIQYF.

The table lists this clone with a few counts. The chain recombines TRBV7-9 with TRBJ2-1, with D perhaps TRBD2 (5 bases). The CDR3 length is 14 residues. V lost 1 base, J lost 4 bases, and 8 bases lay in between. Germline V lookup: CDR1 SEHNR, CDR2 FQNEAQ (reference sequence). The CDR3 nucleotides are TGTGCCAGCAGCTTAGATGCGGGTTACAATGAGCAGTTCTTC. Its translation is CASSLDAGYNEQFF. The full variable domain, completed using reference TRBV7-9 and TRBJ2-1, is DTGVSQNPRHKITKRGQNVTFRCDPISEHNRLYWYRQTLGQGPEFLTYFQNEAQLEKSRLLSDRFSAERPKGSFSTLEIQRTEQGDSAMYLCASSLDAGYNEQFFGPGTRLTVL.

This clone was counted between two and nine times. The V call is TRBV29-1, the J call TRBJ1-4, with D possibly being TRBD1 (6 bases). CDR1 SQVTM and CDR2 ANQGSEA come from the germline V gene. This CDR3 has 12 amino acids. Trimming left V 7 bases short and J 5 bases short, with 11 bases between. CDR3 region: CSGGQPNEKLFF. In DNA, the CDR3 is TGCAGCGGCGGACAGCCGAATGAAAAACTGTTTTTT.

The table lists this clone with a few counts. The DNA of the CDR3 is TGCGCCAGCAGCTCTGGACAGGGTATTCCATCTCAGTACTTC. Protein product: CASSSGQGIPSQYF. V gene TRBV5-1 combines with J gene TRBJ2-4; 8 positions match TRBD1. After removal of 3 bases from V and 12 bases from J, the junction contained 11 bases not matched to a gene. Germline V CDR1 and CDR2: SGHRS, YFSETQ. The CDR3 runs 14 residues.

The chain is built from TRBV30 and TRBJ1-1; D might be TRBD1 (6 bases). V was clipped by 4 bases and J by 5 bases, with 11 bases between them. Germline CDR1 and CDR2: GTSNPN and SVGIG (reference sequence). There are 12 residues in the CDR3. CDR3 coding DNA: TGTGCCTGGAATAGTCAGGGGACTGAAGCTTTCTTT. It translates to CAWNSQGTEAFF.

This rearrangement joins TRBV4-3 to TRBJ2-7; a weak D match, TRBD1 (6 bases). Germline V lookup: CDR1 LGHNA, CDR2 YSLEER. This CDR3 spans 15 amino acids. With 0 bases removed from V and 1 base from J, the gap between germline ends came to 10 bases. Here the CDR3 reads CASSQEEDRSYEQYF. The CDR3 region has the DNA TGCGCCAGCAGCCAAGAAGAGGACAGATCCTACGAGCAGTACTTC.

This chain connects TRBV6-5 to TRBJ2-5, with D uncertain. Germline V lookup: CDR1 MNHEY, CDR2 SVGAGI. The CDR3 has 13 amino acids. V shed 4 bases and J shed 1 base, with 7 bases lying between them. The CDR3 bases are TGTGCCAGCAGTTTACCGGGCCAAGAGACCCAGTACTTC. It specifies CASSLPGQETQYF.

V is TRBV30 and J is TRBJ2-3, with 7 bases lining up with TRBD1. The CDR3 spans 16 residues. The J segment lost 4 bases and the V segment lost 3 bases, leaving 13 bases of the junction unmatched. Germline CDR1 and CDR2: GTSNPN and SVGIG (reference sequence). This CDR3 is CAWRKTGKVSSDTQYF. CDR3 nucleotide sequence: TGTGCCTGGAGGAAGACAGGGAAAGTCAGCTCAGATACGCAGTATTTT.

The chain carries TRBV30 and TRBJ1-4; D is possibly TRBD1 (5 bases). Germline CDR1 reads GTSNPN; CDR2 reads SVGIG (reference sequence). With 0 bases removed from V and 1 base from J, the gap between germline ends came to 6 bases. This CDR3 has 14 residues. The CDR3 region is CAWSVGETNEKLFF. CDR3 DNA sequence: TGTGCCTGGAGTGTAGGGGAAACTAATGAAAAACTGTTTTTT.